The sequence of this TCR beta chain was determined in a study of T cells after yellow fever vaccination. Study-wide results and limits: The bulk population could contribute abundant contaminating clonotypes to FACS-sorted repertoires. Reappearing after the booster were most of the clones from primary vaccination (about 96% CD4, approximately 89% CD8). The secondary T-cell response peaked on day 5, not day 15, but was weaker.

Many counts were recorded for this clonotype. Its specificity is not known. Generation of TCR cDNA used 5'RACE template switching (which added a universal primer site and UMIs). Each CDR3 protein is one row after TCRdb ran MiXCR on the 5' RACE reads. The table has 350,000 to 550,000 distinct CDR3 sequences, over 15% seen once. Per the germline V gene, CDR1 is MNHEY and CDR2 is SVGAGI. V was pared by 4 bases and J by 4 bases, with 8 bases of the junction left unmatched. This CDR3 region has 16 residues. The sample here was PBMCs, taken before the yellow fever booster vaccination. The receptor's source is a man younger than 35 who received the YFV17D yellow fever vaccine. The genes are TRBV6-5 and TRBJ2-3; 10 nucleotides agree with TRBD1. The DNA of the CDR3 is TGTGCCAGCAGTTCTGGACAGGGGGTAGGAGCAGATACGCAGTATTTT. This encodes CASSSGQGVGADTQYF.